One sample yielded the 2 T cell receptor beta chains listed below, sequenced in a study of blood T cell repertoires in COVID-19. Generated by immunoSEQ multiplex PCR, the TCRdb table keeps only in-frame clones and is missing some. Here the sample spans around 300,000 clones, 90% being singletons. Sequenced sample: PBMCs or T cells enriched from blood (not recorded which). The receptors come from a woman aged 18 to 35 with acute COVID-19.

Here the CDR3 reads CATSEWGLGQGSWGTEAFF. The CDR3 coding sequence is TGTGCCACCAGTGAGTGGGGTTTGGGACAGGGTAGTTGGGGGACTGAAGCTTTCTTT. This chain connects TRBV24-1 to TRBJ1-1; TRBD1 matches at 9 bases. CDR3 size: 19 residues. Losses at the gene ends were 4 bases for V and 5 bases for J; bases not matched to a gene: 19. CDR1 is KGHDR, CDR2 SFDVKD, per germline.

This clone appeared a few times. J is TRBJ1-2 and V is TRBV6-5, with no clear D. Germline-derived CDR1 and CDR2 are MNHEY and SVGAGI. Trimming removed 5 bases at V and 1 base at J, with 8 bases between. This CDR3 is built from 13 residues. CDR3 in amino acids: CASSIADNYGYTF. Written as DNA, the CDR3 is TGTGCCAGCAGTATAGCAGATAACTATGGCTACACCTTC.